The 20 T cell receptor beta chains listed next were all sequenced from one sample in a study of immune heterogeneity within non-small cell lung tumors (dated by TCRdb to 2016 to 2019). For the TCR template, genomic DNA was extracted from bulk tumor tissue, and 500 to 750 ng of gDNA was amplified for each sample. Multiple biopsies per primary tumor were taken during surgery, spaced as far apart as possible within the tumor mass. The study cohort was described as untreated, and the patients were newly diagnosed NSCLC cases having curative surgery. TCRdb names HiSeq X Ten as the instrument used. The TCR beta CDR3 region was amplified with a multiplex PCR system whose first round ran for around 11 cycles using 32 V-gene forward primers and 13 J-gene reverse primers. TCRdb ran its own pipeline on the public reads, namely fastp trimming at Q25 and MiXCR clone calling, and kept in-frame beta chains. When rows share a CDR3 protein, they turn into one entry using the most common DNA and genes. In this sample the table shows some 4,400 distinct CDR3 sequences, about a third of which occur a single time. Around 30% of the sample rests with the top ten.

Sequencing input: lung tumor tissue. These receptors came from a woman between 45 and 60 years old with non-small cell lung cancer.

This rearrangement joins TRBV28 to TRBJ1-1, with D possibly being TRBD1 (5 bases). V was cut by 10 bases and J by 1 base, with 10 bases left in between. The CDR3 totals 12 residues. Germline V gene sequence: CDR1 MDHEN, CDR2 SYDVKM. The CDR3 DNA is TGTGCCATCAGGGAGAGGAACACTGAAGCTTTCTTT. It is translated as CAIRERNTEAFF.

This sequence joins TRBV20-1 and TRBJ2-7; TRBD1 matches 9 bases. V trimming: 6 bases; J trimming: 4 bases; junction bases outside the gene matches: 10. Per germline, CDR1 DFQATT and CDR2 SNEGSKA (reference sequence). This CDR3 has 14 amino acids. CDR3 region: CSATQGATWYEQYF. The CDR3 DNA follows: TGCAGTGCCACACAGGGGGCGACCTGGTACGAGCAGTACTTC.

The chain carries TRBV7-2 and TRBJ2-7, with TRBD2 as a possible D gene (5 bases). The germline CDR1 and CDR2 sequences are SGHTA and FQGNSA. The CDR3 is made up of 14 amino acids. The V gene lost 5 bases and the J gene lost 3 bases, with 14 bases spanning the gap. CDR3 DNA: TGTGCCAGCAGCGCGGAAGGACTGAGCTACGAGCAGTACTTC. As protein: CASSAEGLSYEQYF. The full variable domain, rest sourced from reference TRBV7-2 and TRBJ2-7, is GAGVSQSPSNKVTEKGKDVELRCDPISGHTALYWYRQSLGQGLEFLIYFQGNSAPDKSGLPSDRFSAERTGGSVSTLTIQRTQQEDSAVYLCASSAEGLSYEQYFGPGTRLTVT.

A word on this clonotype: One base away lies a much larger clone, so this may be a sequencing read error. This chain joins TRBV19 and TRBJ2-3, with D perhaps matching TRBD1 (6 bases). The CDR3 runs to 16 residues. V lost 4 bases to trimming and J lost 3 bases, with 17 bases between them. Germline-derived CDR1 and CDR2 are LNHDA and SQIVND (reference sequence). The CDR3 loop is CASSTGQGIRTDTQYF. The CDR3 DNA reads as TGTGCCAGTAGTACGGGACAAGGGATAAGAACAGATACGCAGTATTTT.

This clonotype is medium-sized by share. V usage is TRBV2 and J usage is TRBJ2-1, with D unresolved. There are 14 residues in the CDR3. Germline V lookup: CDR1 SNHLY, CDR2 FYNNEI. The germline V and J ends were trimmed by 1 base and 6 bases, with 10 bases remaining between them. The CDR3 nucleotides are TGTGCCAGCAGTGAAGGAGTTGTCGGCAATGAGCAGTTCTTC. Translated, it gives CASSEGVVGNEQFF.

Concerning this clonotype itself: A read error is possible here, since a much larger clone lies one base away. The chain uses TRBV2 and TRBJ1-4; possibly TRBD1 for D (5 bases). The CDR3 sequence is 13 residues long. Trimming shortened V by 5 bases and J by 8 bases, and 12 bases separated the two germline ends. Germline lookup yields CDR1 SNHLY and CDR2 FYNNEI. The CDR3, as DNA: TGTGCCAGCAGTAATGATCCAGGGGAAAAACTGTTTTTT. Its protein is CASSNDPGEKLFF.

This clonotype is labeled medium-sized. The J gene is TRBJ2-3, the V gene TRBV6-1, with 7 bases fitting TRBD2. This CDR3 comprises 16 residues. Germline V gene lookup returns CDR1 MNHNS and CDR2 SASEGT. The ends lost 0 bases at V and 1 base at J; junction bases unmatched: 4. CDR3 protein: CASSEAGGGGTDTQYF. In DNA, the CDR3 is TGTGCCAGCAGTGAAGCGGGCGGGGGTGGCACAGATACGCAGTATTTT.

By frequency in the sample, this clonotype is medium-sized. The germline gene is not matched at one end of the junction; a read error may be the cause. The chain links TRBV4-2 to TRBJ2-1; 11 nucleotides align to TRBD2. The CDR3 totals 16 residues. CDR1 is LGHNA, CDR2 YNFKEQ, per germline. The CDR3 reads CASSQDRLAGFPLRVF. DNA for the CDR3: TGTGCCAGCAGCCAAGATAGACTAGCGGGATTCCCTCTCCGGGTCTTC.

This clonotype counts as medium-sized. The chain links TRBV19 to TRBJ1-5; 9 bases map to TRBD1. The germline CDR1 and CDR2 sequences are LNHDA and SQIVND (reference sequence). The CDR3 has 15 residues. V was pared by 10 bases and J by 5 bases, with 12 bases of the junction left unmatched. The CDR3 protein is CATALRDRVDQPQHF. CDR3 in DNA: TGTGCCACCGCCCTCAGGGACAGGGTGGATCAGCCCCAGCATTTT.

In its sample, this clonotype was seen a few times. One junction end does not reproduce the germline sequence, and a read error may be involved. This rearrangement joins TRBV6-1 to TRBJ2-5; TRBD1 matches at 9 bases. The CDR3 is made up of 16 amino acids. Germline CDR1 and CDR2: MNHNS and SASEGT. CDR3 amino acids: CACSEFITGGQETQYF. The CDR3 coding sequence is TGTGCCTGCAGTGAATTCATCACAGGGGGCCAGGAGACCCAGTACTTC.

To note about this clonotype: A much larger clone differs by one base, so this may be a read error. The V and J genes are TRBV3-1 and TRBJ2-7, with a weak D call TRBD2 (6 bases). Germline lookup yields CDR1 LGHDT and CDR2 YNNKEL (reference sequence). The CDR3 totals 15 residues. The V gene lost 4 bases and the J gene lost 7 bases, with 20 bases spanning the gap. Here the CDR3 reads CASSLASVRRWEQYF. DNA of the CDR3: TGTGCCAGCAGCCTTGCTAGCGTGAGGAGATGGGAGCAGTACTTC.

Judged by abundance, this clonotype is medium-sized (0.01 to 0.1%). The chain links TRBV6-1 to TRBJ1-2, with D perhaps TRBD1 (5 bases). The CDR3 extends over 14 amino acids. V lost 3 bases and J 8 bases, leaving 16 bases between the germline ends. In germline, CDR1 is MNHNS, CDR2 SASEGT. Here the CDR3 DNA reads TGTGCCAGCAGTGAGGGGGGGTTCAACGGGGGCTACACCTTC. Translated: CASSEGGFNGGYTF.

By frequency in the sample, this clonotype is medium-sized. This chain joins TRBV12-3 or TRBV12-4 and TRBJ1-5, with D possibly TRBD1 on 6 matching bases. Trimming took 3 bases from V and 2 from J, leaving 11 bases between them. CDR3 length equals 15 residues. In DNA, the CDR3 is TGTGCCAGCAGTTTCGGGGGCTACGGCAATCAGCCCCAGCATTTT. Translated, it gives CASSFGGYGNQPQHF.

As concerns this clonotype: The CDR3 end shows no conserved phenylalanine or tryptophan, and so a read error is likely. The chain recombines TRBV6-1 with TRBJ1-6; D unresolved. Per the germline V gene, CDR1 is MNHNS and CDR2 is SASEGT. The length of the CDR3 is 14 residues. This CDR3 reads CASGEVELNSPLHV. The CDR3 nucleotides are TGTGCCAGCGGTGAAGTGGAGTTAAATTCACCCCTCCACGTT.

The chain links TRBV20-1 to TRBJ1-6; D gene ambiguous. The CDR3 is made up of 10 amino acids. Germline CDR1 reads DFQATT; CDR2 reads SNEGSKA (reference sequence). V shed 2 bases and J shed 12 bases, with 5 bases lying between them. This chain's CDR3 is CSARMGPLHF. As DNA, the CDR3 is TGCAGTGCTAGAATGGGACCCCTCCACTTT.

This clonotype was detected a few times. This rearrangement joins TRBV19 to TRBJ1-1, with D maybe TRBD1 (6 bases). The CDR3 runs to 14 residues. V lost 3 bases to trimming and J lost 3 bases, with 11 bases between them. Germline V gene lookup returns CDR1 LNHDA and CDR2 SQIVND (reference sequence). DNA of the CDR3: TGTGCCAGTAGTATCGGGGGGGCTGACACTGAAGCTTTCTTT. Protein product: CASSIGGADTEAFF.

V usage is TRBV4-1 and J usage is TRBJ1-2, with D possibly being TRBD1 (6 bases). V was cut by 4 bases and J by 4 bases, with 7 bases left in between. This CDR3 is 12 amino acids long. Germline assignment: CDR1 MGHRA and CDR2 YSYEKL. CDR3 nucleotides: TGCGCCAGCAGCCGAGGGGGCTATGGCTACACCTTC. It yields the protein CASSRGGYGYTF.

The rearrangement links TRBV6-5 to TRBJ1-6; D gene ambiguous. Germline V gene sequence: CDR1 MNHEY, CDR2 SVGAGI. The CDR3 runs to 15 residues. Trimming took off 3 bases at V and 7 bases at J, with 13 bases between the two ends. CDR3 DNA: TGTGCCAGCAGTTATCAGTCGACGGAGAATTCACCCCTCCACTTT. Translated, it gives CASSYQSTENSPLHF.

This chain joins TRBV7-9 and TRBJ2-5; the D call may be TRBD1 or TRBD2 (5 bases each). Trimming left V 5 bases short and J 4 bases short, with 20 bases between. The CDR3 runs 16 residues. Germline V lookup: CDR1 SEHNR, CDR2 FQNEAQ (reference sequence). The CDR3 nucleotides read TGTGCCAGCAGCCCCCGGGACCATCTGGGGCCAGAGACCCAGTACTTC. As protein: CASSPRDHLGPETQYF.

V gene TRBV6-1 combines with J gene TRBJ2-2; D ambiguous. CDR3 length: 12 residues. Between the trimmed V and J ends, which lost 10 bases and 1 base, there was a span of 7 bases. Germline CDR1 is MNHNS and CDR2 is SASEGT. The CDR3 loop is CATNGNTGELFF. The CDR3 DNA follows: TGTGCCACTAACGGGAACACCGGGGAGCTGTTTTTT.